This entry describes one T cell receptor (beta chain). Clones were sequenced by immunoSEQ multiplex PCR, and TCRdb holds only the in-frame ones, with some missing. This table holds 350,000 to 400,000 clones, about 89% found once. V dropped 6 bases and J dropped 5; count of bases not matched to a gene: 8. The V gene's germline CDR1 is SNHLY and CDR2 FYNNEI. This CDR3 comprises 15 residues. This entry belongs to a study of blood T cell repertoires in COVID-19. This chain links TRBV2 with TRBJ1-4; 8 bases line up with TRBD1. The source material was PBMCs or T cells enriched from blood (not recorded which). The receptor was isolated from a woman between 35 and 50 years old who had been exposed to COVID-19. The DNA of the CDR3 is TGTGCCAGCAGACCCCGACAGGGGCTGAATGAAAAACTGTTTTTT. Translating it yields CASRPRQGLNEKLFF.